Given below is one T cell receptor beta chain in context. Its specificity is not known. The sample comes from a study of somatic mutations in cytotoxic T cells in rheumatoid arthritis. Turning to the study itself: Certain T-cell populations stained with V beta antibodies were FACS-sorted to nearly 100% purity, and V beta1+ cells were TCRB-sequenced.

This table comes from immunoSEQ multiplex PCR, and its TCRdb copy is limited to in-frame clones, with some not included. The sample carries about 26,000 clones, roughly 80% recorded once. General observations from the study: Measurement of CD8+ T-cell clonality revealed no significant difference between rheumatoid arthritis patients and age-matched healthy controls.

Germline CDR1 DFQATT, CDR2 SNEGSKA (reference sequence). V was clipped by 4 bases and J by 4 bases, with 7 bases between them. The CDR3 is made up of 11 amino acids. The specimen sequenced was CD8+ T cells sorted from blood. The chain carries TRBV20-1 and TRBJ1-2; maybe TRBD1 (6 bases). This TCR was recovered from a man in his fifties in good health. The CDR3: CSAKGGYGYTF. The CDR3 nucleotides read TGCAGTGCTAAAGGGGGCTATGGCTACACCTTC.